The rows below give T cell receptor beta chains drawn from one sample of a study of identical twins. MiXCR, applied by TCRdb to the 5' RACE reads, yields one record per CDR3 protein. The sample lists hundreds of thousands of distinct CDR3 sequences; 18% were seen once. The sample also formed part of further work on T cells expressing NK-cell markers.

Input material: PBMCs. The receptors derive from a woman younger than 30 in good health. Both conserved end residues are trimmed from each CDR3. D genes are given only for firm matches. Rows give clone size only sometimes, using once, few, many, or a class for an expanded clone.

TRBJ1-2,12,-,TRBV12-3/TRBV12-4,-,ASSLQGYSDGYT
TRBJ2-3,14,-,TRBV7-8,TRBD2,ASSFNGGTGTDTQY
TRBJ2-4,11,-,TRBV20-1,TRBD1,SAGDRGRNIQY
TRBJ2-5,13,-,TRBV5-1,TRBD1,ASSLKGQGSETQY
TRBJ2-2,13,-,TRBV6-5,-,ASSSRTRGTGELF
TRBJ1-1,9,-,TRBV12-3/TRBV12-4,-,ASSSFRGAF
TRBJ1-2,12,few,TRBV29-1,-,SVDRGGSNYGYT
TRBJ2-2,13,-,TRBV6-5,-,ASSYQGFGTGELF
TRBJ2-4,13,-,TRBV6-5,-,ASSYGGGRGNIQY
TRBJ2-1,14,many,TRBV5-1,-,ASSPFVSPTYNEQF
TRBJ2-3,18,few,TRBV4-2,-,ASTLITAGFRGTSTDTQY
TRBJ2-2,12,few,TRBV15,-,ATSTGPLAGELF
TRBJ2-1,13,-,TRBV7-9,TRBD2,ASSLVAGVSNEQF
TRBJ2-1,13,few,TRBV12-3/TRBV12-4,-,ASSFRTGGGNEQF
TRBJ2-7,12,few,TRBV5-6,TRBD1,ASRIRDRGSEQY
TRBJ2-1,14,few,TRBV15,TRBD2,ATSRDAGLAANEQF
TRBJ2-3,15,few,TRBV28,TRBD2,ASSPPGLAGGRDTQY
TRBJ2-6,15,-,TRBV5-1,-,ASSLGAGYSGANVLT
TRBJ1-1,10,many,TRBV20-1,-,SASSGPTEAF
TRBJ2-1,11,few,TRBV5-5,-,ASSRPSYNEQF
TRBJ2-1,16,-,TRBV3-1,-,ASSQESPTRGFYNEQF
TRBJ2-1,13,-,TRBV12-3/TRBV12-4,-,ASTTWATSYNEQF
TRBJ2-5,13,few,TRBV5-1,TRBD2,ASSLASGTRETQY
TRBJ2-3,14,-,TRBV2,-,ASSEGPGTGRDTQY
TRBJ1-5,13,-,TRBV6-1,TRBD1,ASSTRDSQEEPQH
TRBJ2-7,11,few,TRBV29-1,-,SVGAALSYEQY
TRBJ2-6,17,-,TRBV11-1,-,ASSPDFLNRAPGANVLT
TRBJ1-1,10,few,TRBV29-1,TRBD1,SVEYGTGEAF
TRBJ2-1,11,-,TRBV4-2,TRBD2,ASSLRLANEQF
TRBJ2-5,12,-,TRBV20-1,-,SAPRPSEGETQY
TRBJ1-3,12,few,TRBV7-2,-,ASSLRVPSNTIY
TRBJ2-7,14,few,TRBV12-3/TRBV12-4,-,ASSPRVGISSYEQY
TRBJ2-3,15,-,TRBV7-2,-,ASSLAEAEGDTDTQY
TRBJ2-1,14,-,TRBV5-1,TRBD2,ASSQVLAGGRNEQF
TRBJ2-1,12,few,TRBV6-2/TRBV6-3,-,ASKLRGIYNEQF
TRBJ2-7,13,-,TRBV20-1,TRBD2,SARDPSGGRDEQY
TRBJ2-5,11,few,TRBV7-9,-,ASSLGQPETQY
TRBJ1-6,10,-,TRBV12-3/TRBV12-4,-,ASSQPELPLH
TRBJ2-7,13,-,TRBV20-1,TRBD1,SARAPGQGIFEQY
TRBJ2-1,10,-,TRBV30,TRBD1,AWSHRGYEQF
TRBJ2-2,13,-,TRBV6-5,-,ASSYVAGRPGELF
TRBJ2-3,17,few,TRBV6-1,-,ASRLQGGWGTRATDTQY
TRBJ1-2,13,-,TRBV20-1,-,SAYRSLRVGYGYT
TRBJ2-1,11,few,TRBV5-6,-,ASSFLSGNEQF
TRBJ2-5,10,-,TRBV6-6,-,ASRRTGETQY
TRBJ2-2,13,few,TRBV9,TRBD1,ASSVVTGGTGELF
TRBJ2-7,11,few,TRBV10-3,TRBD1,AINSGTDYEQY
TRBJ2-2,14,few,TRBV12-3/TRBV12-4,-,ASSRPGATATGELF
TRBJ1-6,13,few,TRBV9,TRBD1,ASSSRDRGYSPLH
TRBJ1-6,11,-,TRBV29-1,-,SVAQGGNSPLH
TRBJ1-4,13,few,TRBV6-5,-,ASSYSRRLNEKLF
TRBJ2-6,15,-,TRBV10-3,-,AISLTATHSGANVLT